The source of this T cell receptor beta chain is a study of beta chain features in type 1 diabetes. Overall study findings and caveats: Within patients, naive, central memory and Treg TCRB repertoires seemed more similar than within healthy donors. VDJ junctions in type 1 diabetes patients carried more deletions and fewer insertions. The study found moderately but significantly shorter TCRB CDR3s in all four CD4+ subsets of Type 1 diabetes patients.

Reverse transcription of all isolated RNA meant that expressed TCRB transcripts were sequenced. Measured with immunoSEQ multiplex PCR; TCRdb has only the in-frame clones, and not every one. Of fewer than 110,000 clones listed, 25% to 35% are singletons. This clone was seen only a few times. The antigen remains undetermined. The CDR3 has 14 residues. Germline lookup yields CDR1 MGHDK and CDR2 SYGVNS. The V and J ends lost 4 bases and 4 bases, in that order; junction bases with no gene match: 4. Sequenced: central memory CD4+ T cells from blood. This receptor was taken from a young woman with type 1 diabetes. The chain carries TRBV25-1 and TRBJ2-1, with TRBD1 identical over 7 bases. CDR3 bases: TGTGCCAGCAGTGCCCGGGACAGATACAATGAGCAGTTCTTC. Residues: CASSARDRYNEQFF.